Listed below are T cell receptor beta chains from one sample, sequenced in a study of blood T cell repertoires in COVID-19. Using immunoSEQ multiplex PCR, the repertoire was profiled, and TCRdb retains in-frame clones only, with some absent. The table lists 130,000 or so clones, about 89% of them singletons, with around 19% in the top ten. The material sequenced was peripheral blood. The receptors were sampled from a man in his forties or fifties with active or convalescent COVID-19. The CDR3 runs from the conserved cysteine through the conserved F or W. The D gene is left open where the match is weak. Clone size, where shown, is once, few, many, or a class for clones that have expanded.

J gene: TRBJ1-6
clone size: -
V gene: TRBV5-8
D gene: TRBD1
CDR3 protein: CASSLAKFGTGGSPLHF
CDR3 DNA: TGTGCCAGCAGCTTGGCTAAGTTTGGGACAGGGGGTTCACCCCTCCACTTT

J gene: TRBJ2-5
clone size: -
V gene: TRBV6-5
D gene: TRBD2
CDR3 protein: CASSYGTSGRAETQYF
CDR3 DNA: TGTGCCAGCAGTTACGGGACTAGCGGGAGGGCGGAGACCCAGTACTTC

J gene: TRBJ2-5
clone size: once
V gene: TRBV19
D gene: TRBD2
CDR3 protein: CASSILAGAMETQYF
CDR3 DNA: TGTGCCAGTAGTATCCTAGCGGGAGCTATGGAGACCCAGTACTTC

J gene: TRBJ1-5
clone size: -
V gene: TRBV6-1
D gene: -
CDR3 protein: CASSEWGVSNQPQHF
CDR3 DNA: TGTGCCAGCAGTGAATGGGGGGTAAGCAATCAGCCCCAGCATTTT

J gene: TRBJ1-5
clone size: medium-sized
V gene: TRBV19
D gene: -
CDR3 protein: CASSKGQNSNQPQHF
CDR3 DNA: TGTGCCAGTAGTAAAGGACAGAATAGCAATCAGCCCCAGCATTTT

J gene: TRBJ2-1
clone size: -
V gene: TRBV28
D gene: TRBD2
CDR3 protein: CASSLTVGLAGGNEQFF
CDR3 DNA: TGTGCCAGCAGTTTAACGGTGGGACTAGCGGGAGGCAATGAGCAGTTCTTC

J gene: TRBJ1-1
clone size: once
V gene: TRBV18
D gene: -
CDR3 protein: CASSPSFDRPGAF
CDR3 DNA: TGTGCCAGCTCCCCATCCTTTGACAGGCCGGGTGCCTTT

J gene: TRBJ2-3
clone size: -
V gene: TRBV5-6
D gene: -
CDR3 protein: CASSSDYTDTQYF
CDR3 DNA: TGTGCCAGCAGCTCCGACTACACAGATACGCAGTATTTT

J gene: TRBJ2-1
clone size: -
V gene: TRBV3-1/TRBV3-2
D gene: -
CDR3 protein: CASSHSVGRFNSGYNEQFF
CDR3 DNA: TGTGCCAGCAGCCATTCGGTGGGCCGTTTCAATAGCGGATACAATGAGCAGTTCTTC

J gene: TRBJ1-1
clone size: once
V gene: TRBV6-6
D gene: TRBD1
CDR3 protein: CASSRPRTGVRSTEAFF
CDR3 DNA: TGTGCCAGCAGTCGTCCCCGGACAGGTGTGAGGTCAACTGAAGCTTTCTTT

J gene: TRBJ2-6
clone size: -
V gene: TRBV6-1
D gene: -
CDR3 protein: CASSDRGNLGANVLTF
CDR3 DNA: TGTGCCAGCAGTGACAGGGGTAACCTTGGGGCCAACGTCCTGACTTTC

J gene: TRBJ1-2
clone size: -
V gene: TRBV5-4
D gene: -
CDR3 protein: CASSPKDSLHGYTF
CDR3 DNA: TGTGCCAGCAGTCCAAAGGACAGCCTACATGGCTACACCTTC

J gene: TRBJ2-3
clone size: -
V gene: TRBV6-6
D gene: TRBD1
CDR3 protein: CASRAPWTGADTQYF
CDR3 DNA: TGTGCCAGCAGGGCCCCCTGGACAGGGGCAGATACGCAGTATTTT

J gene: TRBJ2-1
clone size: -
V gene: TRBV10-1
D gene: TRBD1
CDR3 protein: CASIGQGGGEQFF
CDR3 DNA: TGCGCCAGCATCGGACAGGGGGGCGGTGAGCAGTTCTTC

J gene: TRBJ2-3
clone size: -
V gene: TRBV15
D gene: -
CDR3 protein: CATSRERYTQYF
CDR3 DNA: TGTGCCACCAGCAGAGAGAGATATACGCAGTATTTT

J gene: TRBJ2-5
clone size: -
V gene: TRBV25-1
D gene: -
CDR3 protein: CASSVTFEGVKETQYF
CDR3 DNA: TGTGCCAGCAGTGTAACCTTTGAAGGGGTTAAAGAGACCCAGTACTTC

J gene: TRBJ2-3
clone size: -
V gene: TRBV5-1
D gene: TRBD2
CDR3 protein: CASSLEREDTQYF
CDR3 DNA: TGCGCCAGCAGCTTGGAGCGGGAAGATACGCAGTATTTT

J gene: TRBJ2-7
clone size: -
V gene: TRBV7-9
D gene: TRBD1
CDR3 protein: CASSKGAEDSYEQYF
CDR3 DNA: TGTGCCAGCAGCAAGGGGGCAGAGGACTCCTACGAGCAGTACTTC

J gene: TRBJ2-1
clone size: -
V gene: TRBV6-5
D gene: -
CDR3 protein: CASSYSRTTLGNEQFF
CDR3 DNA: TGTGCCAGCAGTTACTCTAGGACTACCTTGGGGAATGAGCAGTTCTTC

J gene: TRBJ1-2
clone size: -
V gene: TRBV6-6
D gene: TRBD1
CDR3 protein: CASSPPKDREVHGYTF
CDR3 DNA: TGTGCCAGCAGTCCACCCAAGGACAGGGAGGTACATGGCTACACCTTC

J gene: TRBJ1-1
clone size: -
V gene: TRBV2
D gene: -
CDR3 protein: CASSQVMNTEAFF
CDR3 DNA: TGTGCCAGCTCTCAGGTCATGAACACTGAAGCTTTCTTT

J gene: TRBJ1-4
clone size: -
V gene: TRBV24-1
D gene: -
CDR3 protein: CATSHRASYEKLFF
CDR3 DNA: TGTGCCACCAGCCACAGGGCGAGCTATGAAAAACTGTTTTTT

J gene: TRBJ2-2
clone size: once
V gene: TRBV2
D gene: -
CDR3 protein: CAGKPGQNTGELFF
CDR3 DNA: TGTGCCGGCAAACCGGGACAAAACACCGGGGAGCTGTTTTTT

J gene: TRBJ1-5
clone size: -
V gene: TRBV27
D gene: -
CDR3 protein: CASRLTSNQPQHF
CDR3 DNA: TGTGCCAGCAGACTTACGAGCAATCAGCCCCAGCATTTT

J gene: TRBJ2-1
clone size: -
V gene: TRBV12-5
D gene: -
CDR3 protein: CASGLVWLDDNEQFF
CDR3 DNA: TGTGCTAGTGGTTTGGTCTGGCTAGATGACAATGAGCAGTTCTTC

J gene: TRBJ2-1
clone size: -
V gene: TRBV11-2
D gene: -
CDR3 protein: CASSPGVWQFF
CDR3 DNA: TGTGCCAGCAGCCCCGGTGTGTGGCAGTTCTTC

J gene: TRBJ1-3
clone size: -
V gene: TRBV28
D gene: -
CDR3 protein: CATKARDFSSGNTIYF
CDR3 DNA: TGTGCCACCAAGGCCCGGGACTTCAGCTCTGGAAACACCATATATTTT

J gene: TRBJ1-5
clone size: few
V gene: TRBV9
D gene: -
CDR3 protein: CASSGGDYSNQPQHF
CDR3 DNA: TGTGCCAGCAGCGGGGGAGATTATAGCAATCAGCCCCAGCATTTT

J gene: TRBJ2-7
clone size: -
V gene: TRBV5-5
D gene: -
CDR3 protein: CASSLDVLSDEQYF
CDR3 DNA: TGTGCCAGCAGCTTGGATGTCTTGTCAGACGAGCAGTACTTC

J gene: TRBJ2-1
clone size: -
V gene: TRBV19
D gene: -
CDR3 protein: CASSITEGAWFF
CDR3 DNA: TGTGCCAGTAGTATAACGGAAGGGGCATGGTTCTTC

J gene: TRBJ2-1
clone size: -
V gene: TRBV24-1
D gene: TRBD2
CDR3 protein: CATSDVGTSGGAEFF
CDR3 DNA: TGTGCCACCAGTGATGTCGGGACTAGCGGGGGGGCTGAGTTCTTC

J gene: TRBJ2-7
clone size: -
V gene: TRBV27
D gene: TRBD1
CDR3 protein: CASRWMASGQMNYEQYF
CDR3 DNA: TGTGCCAGCAGATGGATGGCCTCGGGACAGATGAACTACGAGCAGTACTTC

J gene: TRBJ2-7
clone size: -
V gene: TRBV3-1/TRBV3-2
D gene: TRBD2
CDR3 protein: CASSQAGGSYEQYF
CDR3 DNA: TGTGCCAGCAGCCAAGCGGGAGGATCGTACGAGCAGTACTTC

J gene: TRBJ2-7
clone size: -
V gene: TRBV7-2
D gene: TRBD1
CDR3 protein: CASSFNGQGAEEQYF
CDR3 DNA: TGTGCCAGCAGCTTTAACGGACAGGGGGCAGAGGAGCAGTACTTC

J gene: TRBJ1-3
clone size: -
V gene: TRBV6-1
D gene: -
CDR3 protein: CASSELQASGNTIYF
CDR3 DNA: TGTGCCAGCAGTGAGCTACAGGCCTCTGGAAACACCATATATTTT

J gene: TRBJ1-5
clone size: -
V gene: TRBV29-1
D gene: -
CDR3 protein: CSVGTDNQPQHF
CDR3 DNA: TGCAGCGTTGGGACAGATAATCAGCCCCAGCATTTT

J gene: TRBJ2-2
clone size: -
V gene: TRBV27
D gene: -
CDR3 protein: CASSLSGAATGELFF
CDR3 DNA: TGTGCCAGCAGTTTATCGGGCGCCGCAACCGGGGAGCTGTTTTTT

J gene: TRBJ1-5
clone size: -
V gene: TRBV2
D gene: -
CDR3 protein: CASSAMTDNQPQHF
CDR3 DNA: TGTGCCAGCAGTGCGATGACTGATAATCAGCCCCAGCATTTT

J gene: TRBJ1-2
clone size: -
V gene: TRBV5-1
D gene: -
CDR3 protein: CASSLDAFYGYTF
CDR3 DNA: TGCGCCAGCAGCTTGGATGCGTTCTATGGCTACACCTTC

J gene: TRBJ2-7
clone size: -
V gene: TRBV7-2
D gene: TRBD2
CDR3 protein: CASSLGLSGGAYEQYF
CDR3 DNA: TGTGCCAGCAGCTTAGGTCTAAGCGGGGGGGCCTACGAGCAGTACTTC

J gene: TRBJ2-7
clone size: -
V gene: TRBV2
D gene: -
CDR3 protein: CASNDSPLYEQYF
CDR3 DNA: TGTGCCAGCAACGACAGCCCCCTCTACGAGCAGTACTTC

J gene: TRBJ2-5
clone size: -
V gene: TRBV27
D gene: -
CDR3 protein: CASSKDIRFGETQYF
CDR3 DNA: TGTGCCAGCAGCAAGGACATTAGGTTCGGGGAGACCCAGTACTTC

J gene: TRBJ1-5
clone size: -
V gene: TRBV28
D gene: -
CDR3 protein: CASCTGGTPRQPQHF
CDR3 DNA: TGTGCCAGCTGTACCGGAGGGACTCCGAGACAGCCCCAGCATTTT

J gene: TRBJ1-5
clone size: -
V gene: TRBV9
D gene: -
CDR3 protein: CASSVGGPNQPQHF
CDR3 DNA: TGTGCCAGCAGCGTAGGGGGCCCCAATCAGCCCCAGCATTTT

J gene: TRBJ2-2
clone size: -
V gene: TRBV7-7
D gene: -
CDR3 protein: CASSLDFGRGTGELFF
CDR3 DNA: TGTGCCAGCAGCTTAGATTTTGGGCGTGGCACCGGGGAGCTGTTTTTT

J gene: TRBJ2-7
clone size: -
V gene: TRBV5-1
D gene: -
CDR3 protein: CASSLWQDYEQYF
CDR3 DNA: TGCGCCAGCAGCTTGTGGCAGGACTACGAGCAGTACTTC

J gene: TRBJ2-7
clone size: -
V gene: TRBV5-1
D gene: -
CDR3 protein: CASSLVTDSYEQYF
CDR3 DNA: TGCGCCAGCAGCTTGGTCACCGACAGCTACGAGCAGTACTTC

J gene: TRBJ2-1
clone size: -
V gene: TRBV2
D gene: TRBD2
CDR3 protein: CASSGTSGDHLSNEQFF
CDR3 DNA: TGTGCCAGCAGTGGGACTAGCGGGGACCACCTTAGCAATGAGCAGTTCTTC

J gene: TRBJ1-1
clone size: -
V gene: TRBV7-9
D gene: -
CDR3 protein: CASSLREGTEAFF
CDR3 DNA: TGTGCCAGCAGCTTAAGGGAGGGGACTGAAGCTTTCTTT

J gene: TRBJ2-5
clone size: -
V gene: TRBV10-3
D gene: TRBD2
CDR3 protein: CAISESSSGGTQETQYF
CDR3 DNA: TGTGCCATCAGTGAGTCGAGTAGCGGGGGGACCCAAGAGACCCAGTACTTC